This T cell receptor beta chain was retrieved from a study of blood T cell repertoires in COVID-19. TCRdb's table, derived via immunoSEQ multiplex PCR, lists solely in-frame clones and lacks some. This table has about 270,000 clones, approximately 86% appearing once. This CDR3 contains 21 residues. This TCR derives from a man between 40 and 49 years old who had recovered from COVID-19. This sequence joins TRBV21-1 and TRBJ2-3; the D call in the table, TRBD2, was not verified against the DNA. TRBV21-1 is a documented pseudogene. The sequencing input was peripheral blood. CDR3 bases: TGTGCCAGCAGCGAAGTCCATTCTGGCGGGGGGGCCCACACACAAAGAGATACGCAGTATTTT. This gives the protein CASSEVHSGGGAHTQRDTQYF.